The 27 T cell receptor beta chains below were found in one sample sequenced in a study of PD-1 blockade in mismatch repair-deficient tumors. TCRdb's copy holds only in-frame clones and misses some; the assay was immunoSEQ multiplex PCR. The table includes about 15,000 clones, approximately 84% detected once. This material consisted of PBMCs, taken before pembrolizumab treatment. The receptor source for this set is an adult with mismatch repair-deficient cancer.

This chain uses TRBV6-6 with TRBJ1-2; 7 bases line up with TRBD1. Germline V gene sequence: CDR1 MNHNY, CDR2 SVGAGI (reference sequence). V shed 4 bases and J 1 base; nucleotides not matched to a gene: 6. This CDR3 region has 15 residues. The CDR3 bases are TGTGCCAGCAGTTCTCGGCAGGGGGTTAACTATGGCTACACCTTC. Encoded protein: CASSSRQGVNYGYTF.

This clone has just one count. The rearrangement joins TRBV29-1 to TRBJ2-3, with a possible D match to TRBD2 (6 bases). Trimming shortened V by 7 bases and J by 5 bases, and 16 bases separated the two germline ends. Germline lookup yields CDR1 SQVTM and CDR2 ANQGSEA. The CDR3 totals 13 residues. CDR3 amino acids: CSALAPSGDTQYF. The CDR3 DNA reads TGCAGCGCCCTAGCGCCATCGGGAGATACGCAGTATTTT.

The rearrangement links TRBV6-6 to TRBJ2-7; D may be TRBD2 (6 bases). Germline lookup yields CDR1 MNHNY and CDR2 SVGAGI (reference sequence). The CDR3 extends over 15 amino acids. V was trimmed by 0 bases and J by 0 bases, leaving 9 bases between them. CDR3 bases: TGTGCCAGCAGTTACTCGGCGGGGAGCTCCTACGAGCAGTACTTC. The encoded protein is CASSYSAGSSYEQYF.

The V gene is TRBV27, the J gene TRBJ2-3; possible D gene TRBD2, 6 bases. Germline V gene sequence: CDR1 MNHEY, CDR2 SMNVEV (reference sequence). This CDR3 comprises 14 residues. V dropped 8 bases and J dropped 10 bases, with 22 bases sitting between them. In DNA, the CDR3 is TGTGCCAGCGGATCTCGGAGGGCCGGTCGGGCGCAGTATTTT. This sequence encodes CASGSRRAGRAQYF.

The chain links TRBV6-1 to TRBJ2-7; a weak D match, TRBD1 (7 bases). CDR3 length equals 19 residues. V was pared by 3 bases and J by 6 bases, with 30 bases between. The germline gives CDR1 MNHNS, CDR2 SASEGT. The CDR3 here is CASSDTPREEYDREGEQYF. CDR3 bases: TGTGCCAGCAGTGACACACCCAGGGAGGAGTATGACAGGGAAGGCGAGCAGTACTTC.

This rearrangement joins TRBV19 to TRBJ1-2, with D possibly being TRBD1 (5 bases). V gave up 4 bases and J gave up 4 bases, with 10 bases separating them. This CDR3 spans 13 amino acids. The germline V gene has CDR1 LNHDA and CDR2 SQIVND (reference sequence). This CDR3 reads CASSKGHSYGYTF. The CDR3 DNA reads as TGTGCCAGTAGTAAAGGACATTCCTATGGCTACACCTTC.

The CDR3, as DNA: TGTGCCATCAGTGTGGCGCAAGAGCAGTACTTC. It yields the protein CAISVAQEQYF. The rearrangement links TRBV10-3 to TRBJ2-7; D remains ambiguous. Germline V gene data show CDR1 as ENHRY and CDR2 as SYGVKD. The length of the CDR3 is 11 residues. Trimming removed 4 bases at V and 7 bases at J, with 8 bases between.

The V call is TRBV19, the J call TRBJ2-1, with D possibly TRBD2 on 5 matching bases. Germline CDR1 and CDR2: LNHDA and SQIVND (reference sequence). The CDR3 is made up of 14 amino acids. V was clipped by 4 bases and J by 7 bases, with 14 bases between them. CDR3 in amino acids: CASSTERLENEQFF. CDR3 in DNA: TGTGCCAGTAGTACCGAGCGGCTCGAGAATGAGCAGTTCTTC.

The chain recombines TRBV19 with TRBJ1-6; D possibly corresponds to TRBD1 (5 bases). The ends were cut back, 5 bases at V and 8 bases at J, with 16 bases in the middle. The CDR3 length is 15 residues. The germline V gene encodes CDR1 LNHDA and CDR2 SQIVND (reference sequence). The CDR3 reads CASSLLLGEDSPLHF. DNA of the CDR3: TGTGCCAGTAGTCTTTTGTTGGGGGAGGATTCACCCCTCCACTTT.

V is TRBV7-2 and J is TRBJ2-5; the D gene could be TRBD1 or TRBD2 (5 bases each). V was pared by 3 bases and J by 1 base, with 15 bases between. This CDR3 is built from 16 residues. Germline V gives CDR1 SGHTA, CDR2 FQGNSA. CDR3 DNA: TGTGCCAGCAGCTTCGGGACCGGGTATAGCCAAGAGACCCAGTACTTC. This gives the protein CASSFGTGYSQETQYF.

The chain has TRBV28 and TRBJ1-2; 9 bases match TRBD1. This CDR3 spans 14 amino acids. Per the germline V gene, CDR1 is MDHEN and CDR2 is SYDVKM. Trimming took 5 bases from V and 4 from J; bases not matched to a gene: 5. DNA for the CDR3: TGTGCCAGCAGTACCGGACAGGGGCCCTATGGCTACACCTTC. Its translation is CASSTGQGPYGYTF.

The chain is built from TRBV5-6 and TRBJ2-3; D is undetermined. Germline CDR1 reads SGHDT; CDR2 reads YYEEEE. Trimming cost V 2 bases and J 4 bases, with 11 bases left between them. The CDR3 spans 14 residues. CDR3 nucleotides: TGTGCCAGCAGCTTCAAGACTGGGGCAGATACGCAGTATTTT. The encoded protein is CASSFKTGADTQYF.

This chain joins TRBV11-2 and TRBJ2-7; 11 bases match TRBD2. Unmatched junction bases numbered 16, after V lost 4 bases and J lost 2 bases. This CDR3 has 19 residues. Per germline, CDR1 SGHAT and CDR2 FQNNGV. CDR3 residues: CASSSLGGSGRASPYEQYF. The CDR3, as DNA: TGTGCCAGCAGCTCCCTGGGGGGTAGCGGGAGGGCCAGTCCCTACGAGCAGTACTTC.

The chain combines TRBV2 with TRBJ1-3, with unresolved D. The CDR3 has 14 residues. Germline V gene data show CDR1 as SNHLY and CDR2 as FYNNEI. V was trimmed by 5 bases and J by 1 base, leaving 9 bases between them. The CDR3 here is CASSKVRSGNTIYF. CDR3 nucleotide sequence: TGTGCCAGCAGTAAAGTAAGATCTGGAAACACCATATATTTT.

The rearrangement links TRBV6-5 to TRBJ2-2; D call uncertain. The CDR3 length is 14 residues. Germline V gene sequence: CDR1 MNHEY, CDR2 SVGAGI. Trimming stripped 3 bases from V and 0 bases from J, with 5 bases between. The CDR3 DNA reads TGTGCCAGCAGTTATTCGTCGAACACCGGGGAGCTGTTTTTT. Translated, it gives CASSYSSNTGELFF.

The chain joins TRBV6-4 to TRBJ2-3; D could derive from TRBD1 or TRBD2 (6 bases each). The V gene lost 4 bases and the J gene lost 4 bases, with 15 bases spanning the gap. This CDR3 contains 15 residues. Germline CDR1 reads MRHNA; CDR2 reads SNTAGT. The CDR3 protein is CASSAEGGSSDTQYF. The CDR3 DNA is TGTGCCAGCAGTGCGGAAGGGGGGAGCTCAGATACGCAGTATTTT.

Here the CDR3 DNA reads TGTGCCAGCAGCGTATCTCTGAACACTGAAGCTTTCTTT. Protein: CASSVSLNTEAFF. This rearrangement joins TRBV9 to TRBJ1-1; D call uncertain. Germline lookup yields CDR1 SGDLS and CDR2 YYNGEE. V was pared by 1 base and J by 0 bases, with 4 bases between. CDR3 size: 13 residues.

The chain couples TRBV19 to TRBJ2-2, with 8 bases that match TRBD1. Germline V gene lookup returns CDR1 LNHDA and CDR2 SQIVND (reference sequence). The CDR3 runs to 15 residues. Trimming cost V 4 bases and J 5 bases; bases outside gene matches: 6. CDR3 residues: CASSTQGARTGELFF. As DNA, the CDR3 is TGTGCCAGTAGTACCCAGGGGGCGCGAACCGGGGAGCTGTTTTTT.

The rearrangement uses TRBV6-5 and TRBJ2-1; 7 positions agree with TRBD2. The CDR3 runs to 16 residues. With 2 bases clipped from V and 2 bases from J, the junction kept 6 bases outside the gene matches. Per germline, CDR1 MNHEY and CDR2 SVGAGI. The CDR3 DNA sequence: TGTGCCAGCAGTTACGGGTCAGCGGGGACCTACAATGAGCAGTTCTTC. Translated: CASSYGSAGTYNEQFF.

The rearrangement links TRBV10-3 to TRBJ2-7; 11 bases match TRBD2. This CDR3 has 16 amino acids. Germline CDR1 is ENHRY and CDR2 is SYGVKD. J was trimmed by 2 bases and V by 3 bases; bases with no gene match: 6. The CDR3 DNA reads TGTGCCATCAGTGACCCTACTAGCGGGAGTCCCTACGAGCAGTACTTC. Translation gives CAISDPTSGSPYEQYF.

The chain recombines TRBV5-6 with TRBJ1-3; D unresolved. The CDR3 is 14 residues long. CDR1 is SGHDT, CDR2 YYEEEE, per germline. V was clipped by 3 bases and J by 0 bases, with 7 bases between them. CDR3 nucleotide sequence: TGTGCCAGCAGCTCGGACCTCTCTGGAAACACCATATATTTT. Its translation is CASSSDLSGNTIYF.

This sequence joins TRBV29-1 and TRBJ2-3; perhaps D is TRBD1 or TRBD2 (5 bases each). Trimming pared 5 bases from V and 7 bases from J, leaving 19 bases between. The germline CDR1 and CDR2 sequences are SQVTM and ANQGSEA. The CDR3 totals 14 residues. CDR3 nucleotides: TGCAGCGTTAAGCGAAAGGGACCGACAAATACGCAGTATTTT. Translating gives CSVKRKGPTNTQYF.

This clone was found once. The CDR3 DNA is TGCGCCAGCAGCCAAGGCAGGTTTTGGACGGGAGGAAACACCATATATTTT. Protein: CASSQGRFWTGGNTIYF. The chain links TRBV4-1 to TRBJ1-3; D remains ambiguous. Trimming left V 1 base short and J 4 bases short, with 17 bases between. The CDR3 loop spans 17 amino acids. The germline gives CDR1 MGHRA, CDR2 YSYEKL.

The chain uses TRBV5-6 and TRBJ1-3; the D gene is possibly TRBD1 (5 bases). This CDR3 has 16 amino acids. V was clipped by 2 bases and J by 0 bases, with 12 bases between them. Germline CDR1 and CDR2: SGHDT and YYEEEE. The CDR3 loop reads CASSFRDRYSGNTIYF. The CDR3 nucleotides read TGTGCCAGCAGCTTCCGAGACAGATACTCTGGAAACACCATATATTTT.

This clone has just one count. The J gene is TRBJ2-7, the V gene TRBV28; 7 bases are shared with TRBD2. Trimming cost V 5 bases and J 0 bases; bases outside gene matches: 7. From germline, CDR1 is MDHEN and CDR2 SYDVKM. This CDR3 spans 15 amino acids. CDR3 sequence (DNA): TGTGCCAGCAGTACGATAGCGGGCTACTCCTACGAGCAGTACTTC. Translation gives CASSTIAGYSYEQYF.

The gene calls are TRBV29-1 and TRBJ1-1; 9 bases match TRBD1. V shed 4 bases, J shed 1 base, and the junction held 7 bases outside the gene matches. Germline CDR1 is SQVTM and CDR2 is ANQGSEA. This CDR3 contains 15 residues. CDR3 residues: CSVGGGTGRNTEAFF. Written as DNA, the CDR3 is TGCAGCGTTGGCGGGGGGACAGGGAGGAACACTGAAGCTTTCTTT.

V and J are TRBV30 and TRBJ2-7; D is perhaps TRBD2 (5 bases). There are 12 residues in the CDR3. V was clipped by 2 bases and J by 5 bases, with 10 bases between them. Germline-derived CDR1 and CDR2 are GTSNPN and SVGIG (reference sequence). CDR3 sequence (DNA): TGTGCCTGGAGTCCGGGGTTGGACGAGCAGTACTTC. Translating it yields CAWSPGLDEQYF.